This TCR beta chain derives from a study of blood T cell repertoires in COVID-19. Study-level background: The United States, Italy and Spain provided the acute and convalescent COVID-19 samples. PBMCs, B-cell-depleted T cells, or T cells provided the cDNA or gDNA that made up the material.

The method was immunoSEQ multiplex PCR; TCRdb's version includes in-frame clones alone and lacks a portion of them. The table records 65,000 to 100,000 clones, 80% to 90% of them present only once. V was clipped by 0 bases and J by 0 bases, with 14 bases between them. The CDR3 contains 18 residues. Per germline, CDR1 LGHNA and CDR2 YSLEER. V is TRBV4-3 and J is TRBJ2-2; D perhaps matches TRBD2 (5 bases). Sequencing input: peripheral blood. This TCR derives from a woman of 80 years or more with acute or convalescent COVID-19. CDR3 DNA: TGCGCCAGCAGCCAAGAAGGATTGGGAGTCGCGAACACCGGGGAGCTGTTTTTT. It codes for CASSQEGLGVANTGELFF.